This T cell receptor (beta chain) comes out of a study of breast tumors, draining lymph nodes, adjacent tissues. General study points: That most tumor T cells come from lymph nodes remained unproven. Tumors had less TCR diversity than lymph nodes, more than nontumor tissue. Tumor and nontumor repertoires were significantly more similar in luminal-like than in basal-like breast cancer. Most tumor T cells seemingly derive from lymph node, then expand in tumor.

Germline CDR1 reads DFQATT; CDR2 reads SNEGSKA (reference sequence). This CDR3 contains 15 residues. Samples came from axillary lymph nodes draining the breast cancer. Concerning this clonotype itself: Its target is unknown. No conserved phenylalanine or tryptophan ends this CDR3, so it is likely a read error.

A single record per CDR3 protein comes from TCRdb applying MiXCR to the multiplex PCR reads. The sample includes fewer than 140,000 distinct CDR3 sequences, 30% of them seen just once. The J gene is TRBJ1-1, the V gene TRBV20-1, with 8 nucleotides matching TRBD1. The sequence came from a female donor with breast cancer. Some clones in this sample may be carry-over from other donors' samples. The sample taken for sequencing was axillary lymph node tissue. For the CDR3, the DNA is TGCAGTGTTAGACTTCCGGGACAGGTGAACACTGAAGCTTTCTGT. It codes for CSVRLPGQVNTEAFC.